What follows describes a single TCR beta chain. Its antigen is still unknown. Base-call qualities are not available, and no considerably larger clone is one nucleotide away. TCRbeta CDR3 regions were amplified from genomic DNA using the immunoSEQ Assay, a bias-controlled multiplex PCR. The study's processing was this. Within the assay, amplification of reference gene primers was used to estimate how many nucleated cells each sample contained. To quantify the absolute abundance of each unique TCRbeta CDR3 rearrangement, sequence reads were collapsed and filtered. Productive Simpson clonality was computed per sample as the square root of Simpson's diversity index over productive rearrangements. In TCRdb, the immuneACCESS table is reduced to in-frame sequences with V and J assigned. These tables do not hold every clone; where another copy was compared, an unresolved V gene accounts for under half, and the others remain unexplained. V and J calls plus clone size are reproduced from that table; the DNA served to infer D and trimming. The sample yields about 170,000 clones; roughly 91% were counted once. The ten top clones hold roughly 5.3% of the sample.

In Seattle, one collaborating source enrolled patients while the infection was active and tracked those patients longitudinally over the course of disease. Whole blood was collected in K2EDTA tubes by collaborating institutions according to the institutions' own protocols. Collaborator samples were shipped for TCRbeta analysis as frozen whole blood, isolated PBMCs, or DNA extracted from either sample type. Looking up the germline V gene yields CDR1 SGHAT and CDR2 FQNNGV. The CDR3 holds 13 amino acids from the cysteine to the phenylalanine. Only CDR3 DNA remains: 39 bases, in frame from the first base. A distance of 8 bases separates the germline ends of V and J, which lose 1 base and 5 bases respectively. The source of the sample is a study of blood T cell repertoires in COVID-19 (dated by TCRdb to about 2020). Study-wide context: Samples covering the acute and convalescent phases of COVID-19 were provided by collaborators in the United States, Italy and Spain. Subjects who had been exposed to COVID-19, were actively infected with it, or had recovered from it provided the deeply sampled blood TCRbeta repertoires that made up the dataset. The material from the prospective study consisted of cDNA or gDNA derived from T cells, B-cell-depleted T cells, or PBMCs. Sample metadata almost always included a de-identified subject ID, COVID-19 status, age in years and sex. The repertoires were made available in a free public database intended to serve as a resource for research on the immune response to SARS-CoV-2. Where available, HLA class I and class II types were obtained from metadata supplied by the sample provider rather than from assay-based typing. Samples came from the ongoing ImmuneRACE study (first 160 participants) plus 1,254 subjects from 6 global collaborators.

Paper-wide results and their limitations: Clinical and demographic metadata were provided uncurated, with the amount varying by source and participant.

Sequenced: peripheral blood. The chain uses TRBV11-2 and TRBJ1-1; the D gene lacks a confident call. This TCR was sampled from a man younger than 35 with COVID-19, enrolled during active disease. The nucleotide sequence reads as follows: TGTGCCAGCAGCTTAGCCCCGGAGACTGAAGCTTTCTTT. Translated, it gives CASSLAPETEAFF.